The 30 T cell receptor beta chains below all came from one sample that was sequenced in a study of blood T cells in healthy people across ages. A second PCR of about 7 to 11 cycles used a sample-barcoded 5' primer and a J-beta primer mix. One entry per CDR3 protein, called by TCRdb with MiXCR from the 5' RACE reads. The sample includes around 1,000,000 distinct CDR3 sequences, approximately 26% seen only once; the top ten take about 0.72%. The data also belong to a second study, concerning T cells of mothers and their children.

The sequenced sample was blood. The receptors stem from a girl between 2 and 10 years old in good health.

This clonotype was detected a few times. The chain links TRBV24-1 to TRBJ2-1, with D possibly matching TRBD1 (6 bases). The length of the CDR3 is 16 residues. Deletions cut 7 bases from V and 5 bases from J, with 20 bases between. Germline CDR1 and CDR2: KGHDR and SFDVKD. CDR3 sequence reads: CATSSYKQGWDNEQFF. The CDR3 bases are TGTGCCACCAGCTCATACAAACAGGGTTGGGACAATGAGCAGTTCTTC.

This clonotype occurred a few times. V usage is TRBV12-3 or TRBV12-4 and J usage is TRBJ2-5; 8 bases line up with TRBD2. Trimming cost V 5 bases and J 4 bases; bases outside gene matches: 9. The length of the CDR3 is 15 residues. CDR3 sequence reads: CASSPSGRASETQYF. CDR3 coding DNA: TGTGCCAGCAGTCCCTCCGGGAGGGCCTCAGAGACCCAGTACTTC.

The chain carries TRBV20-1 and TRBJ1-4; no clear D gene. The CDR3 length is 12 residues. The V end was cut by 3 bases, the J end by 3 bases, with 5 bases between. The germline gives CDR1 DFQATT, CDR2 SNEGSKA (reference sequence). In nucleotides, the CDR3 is TGCAGTGCTAGGGTGTCTAATGAAAAACTGTTTTTT. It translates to CSARVSNEKLFF.

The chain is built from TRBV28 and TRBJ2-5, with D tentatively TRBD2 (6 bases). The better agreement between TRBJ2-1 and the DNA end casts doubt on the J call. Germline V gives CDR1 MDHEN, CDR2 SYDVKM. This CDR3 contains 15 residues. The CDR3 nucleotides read TGTGCCAGCAGTCTATTAGCGGAAAACTACAATGAGCAGTTCTTC. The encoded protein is CASSLLAENYNEQFF.

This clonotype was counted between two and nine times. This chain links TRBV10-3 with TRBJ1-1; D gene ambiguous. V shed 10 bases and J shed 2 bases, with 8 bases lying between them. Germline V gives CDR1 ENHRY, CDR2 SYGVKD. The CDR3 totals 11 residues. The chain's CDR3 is CATSSNTEAFF. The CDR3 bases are TGTGCCACCTCATCCAACACTGAAGCTTTCTTT.

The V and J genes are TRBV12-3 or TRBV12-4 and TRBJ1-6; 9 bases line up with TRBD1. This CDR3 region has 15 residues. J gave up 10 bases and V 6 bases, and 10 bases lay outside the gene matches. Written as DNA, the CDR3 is TGTGCCAGCAGAAGGGGGACAGGGAACGTATCACCCCTCCACTTT. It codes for CASRRGTGNVSPLHF.

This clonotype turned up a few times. Here the CDR3 reads CAIRSSGTYNEQFF. The DNA for the CDR3 is TGTGCCATTCGCTCGAGCGGGACCTACAATGAGCAGTTCTTC. The chain couples TRBV10-3 to TRBJ2-1, with 7 bases lining up with TRBD2. Germline CDR1 and CDR2: ENHRY and SYGVKD. After removal of 9 bases from V and 2 bases from J, the junction contained 7 bases not matched to a gene. This CDR3 spans 14 amino acids.

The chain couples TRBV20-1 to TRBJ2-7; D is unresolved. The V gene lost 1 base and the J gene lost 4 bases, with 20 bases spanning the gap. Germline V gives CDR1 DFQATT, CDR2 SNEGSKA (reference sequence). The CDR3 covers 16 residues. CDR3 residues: CSARVPGEILPYEQYF. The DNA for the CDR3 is TGCAGTGCTAGAGTTCCAGGAGAGATCTTACCTTACGAGCAGTACTTC.

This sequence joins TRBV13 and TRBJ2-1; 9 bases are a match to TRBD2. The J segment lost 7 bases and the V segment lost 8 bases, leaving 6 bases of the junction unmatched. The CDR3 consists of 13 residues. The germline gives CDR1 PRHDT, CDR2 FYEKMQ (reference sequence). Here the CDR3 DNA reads TGTGCCAGCGAGGCGGGAGGGGAGAATGAGCAGTTCTTC. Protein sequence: CASEAGGENEQFF.

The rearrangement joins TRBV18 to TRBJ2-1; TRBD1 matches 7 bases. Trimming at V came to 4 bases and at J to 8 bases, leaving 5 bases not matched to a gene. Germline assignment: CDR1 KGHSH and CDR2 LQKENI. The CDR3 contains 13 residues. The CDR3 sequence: CASSRPRGHEQFF. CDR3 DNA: TGTGCCAGCTCACGACCTAGGGGGCATGAGCAGTTCTTC.

In DNA form, the CDR3 reads TGTGCCACCGGCGGAGGAGTACATCCCCTTGGCAAAAACATTCAGTACTTC. Translating gives CATGGGVHPLGKNIQYF. The gene calls are TRBV10-3 and TRBJ2-4; D is possibly TRBD2 (5 bases). V lost 10 bases and J lost 3, with 25 bases in between. This CDR3 contains 17 residues. Germline CDR1 and CDR2: ENHRY and SYGVKD.

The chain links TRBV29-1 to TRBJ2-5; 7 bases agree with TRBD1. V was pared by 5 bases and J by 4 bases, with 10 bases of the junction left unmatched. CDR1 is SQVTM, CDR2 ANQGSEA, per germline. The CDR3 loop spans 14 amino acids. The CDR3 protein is CSVYRSGGSETQYF. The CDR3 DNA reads TGCAGCGTTTACCGATCAGGGGGATCAGAGACCCAGTACTTC.

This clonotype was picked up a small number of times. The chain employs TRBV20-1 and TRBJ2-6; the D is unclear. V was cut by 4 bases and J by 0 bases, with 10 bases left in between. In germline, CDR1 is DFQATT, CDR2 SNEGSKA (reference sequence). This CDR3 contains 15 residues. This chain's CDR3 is CSATPRASGANVLTF. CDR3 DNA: TGCAGTGCTACCCCACGGGCCTCTGGGGCCAACGTCCTGACTTTC.

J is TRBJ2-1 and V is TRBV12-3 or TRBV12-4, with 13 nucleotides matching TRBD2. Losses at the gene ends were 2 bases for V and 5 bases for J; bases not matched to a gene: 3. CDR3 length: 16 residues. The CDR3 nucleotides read TGTGCCAGCAGTTTAATACTAGCGGGAGGGCACAATGAGCAGTTCTTC. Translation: CASSLILAGGHNEQFF.

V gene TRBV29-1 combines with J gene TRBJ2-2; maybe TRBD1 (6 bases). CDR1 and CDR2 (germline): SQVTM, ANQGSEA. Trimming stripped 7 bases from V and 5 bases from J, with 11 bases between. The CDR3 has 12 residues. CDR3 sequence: CSAKTGTGELFF. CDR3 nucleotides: TGCAGCGCAAAAACAGGGACCGGGGAGCTGTTTTTT.

Here the CDR3 DNA reads TGTGCCACCAGCGGAAAGGCTAGGACAGGGCAACAAACAGATACGCAGTATTTT. Amino acid sequence: CATSGKARTGQQTDTQYF. The J gene is TRBJ2-3, the V gene TRBV15, with 8 positions matching TRBD1. Germline-derived CDR1 and CDR2 are LNHNV and YYDKDF (reference sequence). V trimming: 5 bases; J trimming: 3 bases; junction bases outside the gene matches: 16. CDR3 size: 18 residues.

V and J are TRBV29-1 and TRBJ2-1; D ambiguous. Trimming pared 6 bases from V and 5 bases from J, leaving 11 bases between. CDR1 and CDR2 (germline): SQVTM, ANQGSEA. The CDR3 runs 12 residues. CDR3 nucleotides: TGCAGCGTCGAGAGCGCGAACAATGAGCAGTTCTTC. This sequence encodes CSVESANNEQFF.

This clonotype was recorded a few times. CDR3 sequence: CASSGGQDNEQFF. CDR3 nucleotide sequence: TGTGCCAGCAGTGGGGGACAAGACAATGAGCAGTTCTTC. The chain recombines TRBV9 with TRBJ2-5; a weak D match, TRBD1 (6 bases). Gene TRBJ2-1 matches the end of the DNA better, so the J call may be wrong. CDR1 is SGDLS, CDR2 YYNGEE, per germline. This CDR3 comprises 13 residues.

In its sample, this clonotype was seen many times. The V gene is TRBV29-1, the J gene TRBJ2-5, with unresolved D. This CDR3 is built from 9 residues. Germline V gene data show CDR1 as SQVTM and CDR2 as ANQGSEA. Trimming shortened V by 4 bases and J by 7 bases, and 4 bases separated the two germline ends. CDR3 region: CSVGGTQYF. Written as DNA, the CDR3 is TGCAGCGTTGGGGGGACCCAGTACTTC.

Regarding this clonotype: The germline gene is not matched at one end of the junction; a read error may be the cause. In DNA, the CDR3 is TGCGCCAGCAGCCAAGAGGGGACCGGGAGTATATACGGGCAGTACTTC. Translating gives CASSQEGTGSIYGQYF. The chain has TRBV4-1 and TRBJ2-7; tentative D call: TRBD2 (6 bases). The CDR3 runs to 16 residues. From germline, CDR1 is MGHRA and CDR2 YSYEKL.

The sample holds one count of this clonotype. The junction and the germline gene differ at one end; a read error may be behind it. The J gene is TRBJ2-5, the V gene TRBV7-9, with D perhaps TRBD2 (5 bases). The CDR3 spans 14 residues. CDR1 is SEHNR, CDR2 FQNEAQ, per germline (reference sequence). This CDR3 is CASSFPVGAETQCF. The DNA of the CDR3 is TGTGCCAGCAGCTTCCCCGTGGGAGCAGAGACCCAGTGCTTC.

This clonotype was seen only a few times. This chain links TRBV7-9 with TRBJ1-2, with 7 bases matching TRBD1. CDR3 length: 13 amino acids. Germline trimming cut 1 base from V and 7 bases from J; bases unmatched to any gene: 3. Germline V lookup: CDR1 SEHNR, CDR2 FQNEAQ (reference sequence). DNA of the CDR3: TGTGCCAGCAGCTTAGGAGGGGGCCCTGGCTACACCTTC. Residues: CASSLGGGPGYTF.

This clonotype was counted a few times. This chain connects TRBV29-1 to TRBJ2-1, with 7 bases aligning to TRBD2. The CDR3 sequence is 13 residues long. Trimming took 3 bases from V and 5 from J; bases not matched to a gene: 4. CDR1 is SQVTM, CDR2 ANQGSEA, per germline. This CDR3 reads CSVDRLADNEQFF. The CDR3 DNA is TGCAGCGTTGATAGGCTAGCGGACAATGAGCAGTTCTTC.

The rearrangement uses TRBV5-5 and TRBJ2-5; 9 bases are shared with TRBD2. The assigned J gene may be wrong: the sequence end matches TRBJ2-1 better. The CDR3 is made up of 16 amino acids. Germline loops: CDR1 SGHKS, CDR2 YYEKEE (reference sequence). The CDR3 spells CASIAPGLAGYNEQFF. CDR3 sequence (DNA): TGTGCCAGCATCGCACCCGGGCTAGCGGGATACAATGAGCAGTTCTTC.

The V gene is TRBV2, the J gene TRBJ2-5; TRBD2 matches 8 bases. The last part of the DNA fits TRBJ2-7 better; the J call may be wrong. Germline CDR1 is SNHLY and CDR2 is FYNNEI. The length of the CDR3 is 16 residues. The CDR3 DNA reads TGTGCCAGCAGTGAGGGTCCGGGACTAGGTATCTACGAGCAGTACTTC. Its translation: CASSEGPGLGIYEQYF.

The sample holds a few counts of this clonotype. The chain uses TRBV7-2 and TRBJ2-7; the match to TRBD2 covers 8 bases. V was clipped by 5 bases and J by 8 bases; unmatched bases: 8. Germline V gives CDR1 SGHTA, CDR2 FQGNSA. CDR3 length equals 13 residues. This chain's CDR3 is CASSGQREQKQYF. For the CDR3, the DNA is TGTGCCAGCAGCGGTCAGCGGGAGCAGAAGCAGTACTTC.

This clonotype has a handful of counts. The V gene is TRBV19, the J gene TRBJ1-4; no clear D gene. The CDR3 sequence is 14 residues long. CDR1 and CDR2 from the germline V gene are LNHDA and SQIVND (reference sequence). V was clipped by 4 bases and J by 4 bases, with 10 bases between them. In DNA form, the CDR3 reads TGTGCCAGTAGTAGACCTAATGATAATGAAAAACTGTTTTTT. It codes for CASSRPNDNEKLFF.

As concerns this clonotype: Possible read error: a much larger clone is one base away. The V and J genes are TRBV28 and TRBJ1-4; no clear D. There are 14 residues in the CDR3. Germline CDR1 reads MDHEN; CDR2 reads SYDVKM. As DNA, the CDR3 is TGTGTCAGCAGTTTATGGGGTAGCGTTGAAAAACTGTTTTTT. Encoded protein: CVSSLWGSVEKLFF.

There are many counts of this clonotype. CDR3 sequence (DNA): TGTGCCAGCTCTAGCGGGTCGGTAGAGACCCAGTACTTC. The encoded protein is CASSSGSVETQYF. V usage is TRBV12-3 or TRBV12-4 and J usage is TRBJ2-5; the match to TRBD2 covers 8 bases. V shed 8 bases and J 4 bases; nucleotides not matched to a gene: 6. This CDR3 is built from 13 residues.

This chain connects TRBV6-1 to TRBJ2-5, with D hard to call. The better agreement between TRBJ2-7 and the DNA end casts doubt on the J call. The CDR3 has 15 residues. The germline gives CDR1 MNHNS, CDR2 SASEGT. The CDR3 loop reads CASSEWKGISYEQYF. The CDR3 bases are TGTGCCAGCAGTGAATGGAAAGGGATTTCCTACGAGCAGTACTTC.